The sequence of this T cell receptor (beta chain) was determined in a study of blood T cell repertoires in COVID-19. Germline values: CDR1 LNHDA, CDR2 SQIVND (reference sequence). The CDR3 extends over 12 amino acids. Between the trimmed V and J ends, which lost 7 bases and 5 bases, there was a span of 11 bases. Original processing notes: Reference gene primer amplification in the assay estimated nucleated cell counts. Profiled with immunoSEQ multiplex PCR; TCRdb holds only in-frame clones, not every one. The DNA gave D and trimming, while V, J and clone size come from that table. Of approximately 140,000 clones listed, 84% are singletons.

The material sequenced was peripheral blood. This TCR came from a man in his 70s with acute or convalescent COVID-19. The rearrangement uses TRBV19 and TRBJ1-1; perhaps TRBD1 as D (5 bases). CDR3 nucleotide sequence: TGTGCCAGTATAAAGGGGTGGACTGAAGCTTTCTTT. This codes for CASIKGWTEAFF.